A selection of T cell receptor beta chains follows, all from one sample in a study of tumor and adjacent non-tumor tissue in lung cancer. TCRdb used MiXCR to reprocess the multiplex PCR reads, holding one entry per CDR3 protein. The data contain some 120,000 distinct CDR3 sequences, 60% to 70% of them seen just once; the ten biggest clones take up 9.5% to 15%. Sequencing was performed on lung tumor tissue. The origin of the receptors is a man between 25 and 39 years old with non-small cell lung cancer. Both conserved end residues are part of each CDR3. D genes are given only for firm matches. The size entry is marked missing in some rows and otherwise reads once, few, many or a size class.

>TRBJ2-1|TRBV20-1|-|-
TGCAGTGCTAGACAAATGGGGGGCTATAATGAGCAGTTCTTC
CSARQMGGYNEQFF
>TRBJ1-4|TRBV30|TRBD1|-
TGTGCCTGGAGTGTCTCCGGGACAGGGCGTGAAAAACTGTTTTTT
CAWSVSGTGREKLFF
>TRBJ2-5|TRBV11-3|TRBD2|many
TGTGCCAGCACCCGGGAGGAAGAGACCCAGTACTTC
CASTREEETQYF
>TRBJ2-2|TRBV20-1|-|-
TGCAGTGCTTTTTACACCGGGGAGCTGTTTTTT
CSAFYTGELFF
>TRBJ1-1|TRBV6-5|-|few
TGTGCCAGCAGTTATTTTCAGGCTGGGGACACTGAAGCTTTCTTT
CASSYFQAGDTEAFF
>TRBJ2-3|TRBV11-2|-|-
TGTACCAGCAACCAAAGCACAGATACGCAGTATTTT
CTSNQSTDTQYF
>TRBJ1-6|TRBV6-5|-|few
TGTGCCAGCAATTACTCGACGCGGACAGTACTTTCACCCCTCCACTTT
CASNYSTRTVLSPLHF
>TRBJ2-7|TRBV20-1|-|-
TGCAATGCTAGAAACGACTGGGCAGCCTACGAGCAGTACTTC
CNARNDWAAYEQYF
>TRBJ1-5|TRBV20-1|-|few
TGCAGTGCTGGGATAGGGGGTCAGCCCCAGCATTTT
CSAGIGGQPQHF
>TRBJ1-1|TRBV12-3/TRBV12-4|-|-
TGTGCCAGCAGCCCAAATCCGAACACTGAAACTTTCTTT
CASSPNPNTETFF
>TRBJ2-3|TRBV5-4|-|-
TGTGCCAGCAGCCAGCCGGGACCATCACCAGATACGCAGTATTTT
CASSQPGPSPDTQYF